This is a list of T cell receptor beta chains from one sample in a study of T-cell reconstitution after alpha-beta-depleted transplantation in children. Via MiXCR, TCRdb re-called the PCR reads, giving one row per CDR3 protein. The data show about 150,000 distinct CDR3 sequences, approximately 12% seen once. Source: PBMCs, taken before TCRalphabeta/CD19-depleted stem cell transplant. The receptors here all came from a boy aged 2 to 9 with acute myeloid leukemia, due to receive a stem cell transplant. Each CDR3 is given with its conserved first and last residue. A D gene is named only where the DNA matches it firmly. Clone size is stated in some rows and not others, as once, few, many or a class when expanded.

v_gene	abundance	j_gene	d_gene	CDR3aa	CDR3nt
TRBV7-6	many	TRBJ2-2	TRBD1	CASSRTGGTGELFF	TGTGCCAGCAGCCGGACAGGGGGCACCGGGGAGCTGTTTTTT
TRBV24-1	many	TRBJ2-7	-	CATSEGQRPYEQYF	TGTGCCACCAGTGAAGGACAGCGTCCTTACGAGCAGTACTTC
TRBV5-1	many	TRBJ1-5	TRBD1	CASSLTGDQPQHF	TGCGCCAGCAGCTTGACAGGGGATCAGCCCCAGCATTTT
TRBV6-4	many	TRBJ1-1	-	CASSDRENTEAFF	TGTGCCAGCAGTGACAGGGAGAACACTGAAGCTTTCTTT
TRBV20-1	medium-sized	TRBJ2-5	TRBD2	CSALREAYYQETQYF	TGCAGTGCTTTACGGGAGGCGTACTACCAAGAGACCCAGTACTTC
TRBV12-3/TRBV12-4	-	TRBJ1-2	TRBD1	CASGLATTGREGYIF	TGTGCCAGCGGTTTAGCCACGACAGGGAGAGAGGGCTACATCTTC
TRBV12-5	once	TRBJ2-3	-	CASGLHTTDTQYF	TGTGCTAGTGGTTTACATACGACAGATACGCAGTATTTT
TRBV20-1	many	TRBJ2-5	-	CSAQTSLGVQETQYF	TGCAGTGCGCAGACCAGTCTGGGCGTCCAAGAGACCCAGTACTTC
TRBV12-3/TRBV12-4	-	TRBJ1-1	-	CASSPVGGEETEAFF	TGTGCCAGCAGCCCGGTGGGCGGGGAAGAGACTGAAGCTTTCTTT
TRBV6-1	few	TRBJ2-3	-	CASSDFLPAGTDTQYF	TGTGCCAGCAGTGATTTCCTACCGGCGGGGACAGATACGCAGTATTTT
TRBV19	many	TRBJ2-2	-	CATHRGLGNTGELFF	TGTGCCACTCACCGAGGGTTGGGGAACACCGGGGAGCTGTTTTTT
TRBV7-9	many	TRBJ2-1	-	CASSSGGTSGYNEQFF	TGTGCCAGCAGCTCAGGGGGTACTAGCGGTTACAATGAGCAGTTCTTC
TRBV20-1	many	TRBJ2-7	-	CSARDPHSSYEQYF	TGCAGTGCTAGAGACCCTCATAGCTCCTACGAGCAGTACTTC
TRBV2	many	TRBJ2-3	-	CASCPVSTDTQYF	TGTGCCAGCTGTCCCGTTAGCACAGATACGCAGTATTTT
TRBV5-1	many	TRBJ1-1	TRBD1	CASSYTAGQGSPEAFF	TGCGCCAGCAGCTATACTGCAGGACAGGGGTCCCCTGAAGCTTTCTTT
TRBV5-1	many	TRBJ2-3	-	CASRPRAFTDTQYF	TGCGCCAGCAGGCCCCGCGCTTTCACAGATACGCAGTATTTT
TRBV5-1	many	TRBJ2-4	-	CASSLGALSRGTKNIQYF	TGCGCCAGCAGCTTGGGAGCCTTGAGCAGGGGAACCAAAAACATTCAGTACTTC
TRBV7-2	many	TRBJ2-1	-	CASSFPYNEQFF	TGTGCCAGCAGCTTCCCCTACAATGAGCAGTTCTTC
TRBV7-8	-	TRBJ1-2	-	CASSLGFGATSGYTF	TGTGCCAGCAGCTTAGGGTTCGGCGCTACTAGTGGCTACACCTTC
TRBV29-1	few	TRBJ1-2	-	CSVEGAGEEAYGYTF	TGCAGCGTTGAAGGGGCGGGGGAGGAAGCCTATGGCTACACCTTC
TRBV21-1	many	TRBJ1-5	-	CASSKGDRGLSNQPQHF	TGTGCCAGCAGCAAAGGGGACAGGGGGTTGAGCAATCAGCCCCAGCATTTT
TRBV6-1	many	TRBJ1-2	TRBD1	CASTTGQGRGYTF	TGTGCCAGCACCACTGGACAGGGACGGGGCTACACCTTC